The clone carrying this T cell receptor beta chain was seen at least ten times. The CDR3 runs 18 residues. CDR1 and CDR2 from the germline V gene are MNHEY and SVGAGI. V gave up 0 bases and J gave up 4 bases; unmatched junction bases: 13. The data originate from a study of human T cells and chemical hapten exposure. About the study: Patch tests applied 0.01% DPC to the upper back, read at 6 days. There were per-sample TCR yield variations, arising mainly from small pooled library volume differences.

Time point in this sample: pre-sensitization, week 0. As to treatment: therapeutic diphenylcyclopropenone sensitization with weekly scalp DPC. TCRdb reprocessed the RACE reads with MiXCR, giving one entry per CDR3 protein. Among some 330,000 distinct CDR3 sequences listed, around 5.5% were seen once. This chain joins TRBV6-5 and TRBJ2-3; 7 positions agree with TRBD2. The sample consisted of whole blood, taken in connection with sensitization to the hapten diphenylcyclopropenone (DPC). The clonotype was recovered from a young woman with alopecia areata. Some clones in this sample may be carry-over from other donors' samples. For the CDR3, the DNA is TGTGCCAGCAGTTACTCGAGTCCAGCGGGGCCTAGGGCAGATACGCAGTATTTT. Amino acid sequence: CASSYSSPAGPRADTQYF.